This entry features one T cell receptor (beta chain) sequence. It has no known antigen specificity. No quality values exist for individual bases; no much larger clone is one base distant. CDR1 SGDLS and CDR2 YYNGEE are derived from the germline V gene. V is pruned by 1 base and J by 7 bases, leaving 1 base of the junction without a gene match. The CDR3 measures 13 amino acids from cysteine to phenylalanine. Left in the record is the CDR3 DNA by itself, 39 bases read in frame from the first base. This entry comes from a study of blood T cell repertoires in COVID-19 (dated by TCRdb to 2020 to 2022). About the full investigation: Samples covering the acute and convalescent phases of COVID-19 were provided by collaborators in the United States, Italy and Spain. A de-identified subject ID, COVID-19 status, age in years and sex were almost always included in the sample metadata. Where HLA class I and class II types were available, the types were taken from metadata supplied by the sample provider, not from assay-based typing. A freely available public database, intended as a resource for researchers studying the immune response to SARS-CoV-2, is where the repertoires were released. The material from the prospective study consisted of cDNA or gDNA derived from T cells, B-cell-depleted T cells, or PBMCs. Samples were obtained from the ongoing ImmuneRACE study (first 160 participants) and from about 1,300 subjects provided by 6 global collaborators. The dataset comprised deeply sampled blood TCRbeta repertoires from subjects exposed to, actively infected with, or recovered from COVID-19. The paper's findings and limits, for the study overall: The quantity of clinical and demographic metadata differed by source and by participant and was supplied without curation.

The collaborating institutions used their own protocols to collect whole blood in K2EDTA tubes. For TCRbeta analysis, collaborator samples were shipped as frozen whole blood, as isolated PBMCs, or as DNA extracted from either sample type. TCRbeta CDR3 regions were amplified from genomic DNA using the immunoSEQ Assay, a bias-controlled multiplex PCR. The authors processed their data as follows. The number of nucleated cells in each sample was estimated from the amplification of reference gene primers within the assay. To quantify the absolute abundance of each unique TCRbeta CDR3 rearrangement, sequence reads were collapsed and filtered. For each sample, productive Simpson clonality was calculated as the square root of Simpson's diversity index across productive rearrangements. TCRdb's version of the immuneACCESS table is confined to in-frame rearrangements and falls short of the full clone set. An unresolved V gene accounts for under half of the shortfall where checked; the remainder is of unknown origin. From that table come the V and J calls and clone size; the DNA was used to work out D and trimming. Counted in this sample were 90,000 to 120,000 clones; 80% to 90% of them appeared once. Approximately 4.9% of the sample comes from the top ten.

This clonotype was obtained from a man aged 40-55 years with active or convalescent COVID-19. The sequencing input was peripheral blood. The sequence links TRBV9 to TRBJ2-1, and 8 junctional nucleotides match TRBD1. Here is the DNA: TGTGCCAGCAGCGTACAGGGGGCGAATGAGCAGTTCTTC. This sequence encodes CASSVQGANEQFF.